These 26 T cell receptor beta chains share one sample of origin, sequenced in a study of siplizumab effects on memory and regulatory T cells. TCRdb's table, derived via immunoSEQ multiplex PCR, lists solely in-frame clones and lacks some. The sample has 85,000 to 130,000 clones; 92% are singletons. The sample comprised Tregs sorted from blood. These receptors all come from a human donor in good health.

The chain combines TRBV21-1 with TRBJ2-3; TRBD1 is the table's D call and was not checked against the DNA. TRBV21-1 is termed a pseudogene. The CDR3 runs to 13 residues. CDR3 sequence reads: CAGPGGSTDTQYF. CDR3 in DNA: TGTGCCGGACCAGGGGGTAGCACAGATACGCAGTATTTT.

The chain couples TRBV18 to TRBJ2-5; perhaps TRBD1 as D (6 bases). The V and J ends lost 5 bases and 2 bases respectively, with 15 bases between them. The length of the CDR3 is 15 residues. Germline V gene sequence: CDR1 KGHSH, CDR2 LQKENI. The DNA for the CDR3 is TGTGCCAGCTCAACCCGGACAGCAACGCAAGAGACCCAGTACTTC. Protein: CASSTRTATQETQYF.

This chain uses TRBV30 with TRBJ2-3; 9 nucleotides agree with TRBD2. The trim removed 0 bases at V and 2 bases at J, leaving 3 bases unmatched. The CDR3 contains 15 residues. CDR1 GTSNPN and CDR2 SVGIG come from the germline V gene (reference sequence). DNA for the CDR3: TGTGCCTGGAGTGTTCTAGCGGGATACACAGATACGCAGTATTTT. Translated: CAWSVLAGYTDTQYF.

The table lists this clone with a count of one. The V call is TRBV7-8, the J call TRBJ2-1; 7 nucleotides align to TRBD2. V lost 4 bases and J lost 12; bases outside the gene matches: 21. CDR3 length equals 17 residues. Germline V gene lookup returns CDR1 SGHVS and CDR2 FQNEAQ. The CDR3 nucleotides read TGTGCCAGCAGCTCTATGGGAGGGCTTAAGTCGGTGGATTCGCAGTTCTTC. Translating gives CASSSMGGLKSVDSQFF.

The rearrangement links TRBV18 to TRBJ1-5; the match to TRBD1 covers 7 bases. The germline gives CDR1 KGHSH, CDR2 LQKENI. Trimming at V came to 5 bases and at J to 4 bases, leaving 8 bases not matched to a gene. CDR3 length equals 15 residues. CDR3 sequence reads: CASSVLGQKNQPQHF. CDR3 coding DNA: TGTGCCAGCTCAGTTCTGGGACAGAAAAATCAGCCCCAGCATTTT.

This clone was counted between two and nine times. The chain links TRBV28 to TRBJ1-2; no definite D call. CDR1 is MDHEN, CDR2 SYDVKM, per germline. The CDR3 has 14 residues. Trimming stripped 5 bases from V and 8 bases from J, with 18 bases between. The CDR3 DNA reads as TGTGCCAGCAGTATACCCCTGGGAGGGATCGGCTACACCTTC. This codes for CASSIPLGGIGYTF.

The chain joins TRBV29-1 to TRBJ2-5; perhaps TRBD1 as D (5 bases). Germline CDR1 SQVTM, CDR2 ANQGSEA. This CDR3 is built from 14 residues. Trimming pared 4 bases from V and 5 bases from J, leaving 17 bases between. CDR3 protein: CSVVARRGSETQYF. The CDR3 bases are TGCAGCGTTGTGGCTAGAAGGGGTTCCGAGACCCAGTACTTC.

The rearrangement links TRBV19 to TRBJ2-7; D not resolved. This CDR3 comprises 14 residues. The germline CDR1 and CDR2 sequences are LNHDA and SQIVND (reference sequence). V shed 3 bases and J shed 6 bases, with 15 bases lying between them. The CDR3 protein is CASSIAHPIGEQYF. The CDR3 DNA reads as TGTGCCAGTAGTATCGCACATCCTATCGGCGAGCAGTACTTC.

The CDR3 DNA sequence: TGTGCCAGCTCACCCCCGGGCCGCGGCAATGAGCAGTTCTTC. This gives the protein CASSPPGRGNEQFF. The rearrangement links TRBV18 to TRBJ2-1; no clear D gene. The length of the CDR3 is 14 residues. The V gene's germline CDR1 is KGHSH and CDR2 LQKENI. Trimming stripped 3 bases from V and 6 bases from J, with 12 bases between.

The chain joins TRBV19 to TRBJ2-3, with D unresolved. Germline V CDR1 and CDR2: LNHDA, SQIVND (reference sequence). The CDR3 totals 13 residues. V lost 11 bases to trimming and J lost 4 bases, with 16 bases between them. The CDR3 nucleotides are TGTGCCGTCTCCTCTTTTGCCGCAGATACGCAGTATTTT. Translation: CAVSSFAADTQYF.

The chain has TRBV15 and TRBJ1-2; 8 positions match TRBD1. V shed 0 bases and J 2 bases; nucleotides not matched to a gene: 2. The CDR3 covers 15 residues. In germline, CDR1 is LNHNV, CDR2 YYDKDF (reference sequence). CDR3 DNA: TGTGCCACCAGCAGAGAATCAGGGGGCAACTATGGCTACACCTTC. This translates into CATSRESGGNYGYTF.

The V call is TRBV10-3, the J call TRBJ2-7, with 10 bases matching TRBD1. This CDR3 has 15 amino acids. Losses at the gene ends were 2 bases for V and 1 base for J; bases not matched to a gene: 2. Germline V lookup: CDR1 ENHRY, CDR2 SYGVKD. In DNA form, the CDR3 reads TGTGCCATCAGTGAGCCGGGACAGGGGTCCTACGAGCAGTACTTC. Its translation: CAISEPGQGSYEQYF.

This clone was seen just once. The chain uses TRBV15 and TRBJ2-1; no clear D. CDR1 and CDR2 (germline): LNHNV, YYDKDF (reference sequence). Trimming removed 4 bases at V and 9 bases at J, with 10 bases between. This CDR3 is built from 12 residues. CDR3 sequence reads: CATSIARLEQFF. The DNA of the CDR3 is TGTGCCACCAGCATTGCCCGGCTTGAGCAGTTCTTC.

The gene calls are TRBV28 and TRBJ1-5; TRBD1 is a possible D gene (6 bases). Trimming removed 3 bases at V and 0 bases at J, with 9 bases between. This CDR3 is built from 15 residues. Looked up from germline, CDR1 is MDHEN and CDR2 is SYDVKM. The chain's CDR3 is CASSLGTHSNQPQHF. The CDR3 nucleotides are TGTGCCAGCAGTTTGGGGACACATAGCAATCAGCCCCAGCATTTT.

The count of this clone is one. The J gene is TRBJ1-1, the V gene TRBV6-1; 7 bases line up with TRBD1. CDR1 and CDR2 from the germline V gene are MNHNS and SASEGT. The CDR3 consists of 14 residues. Losses at the gene ends were 4 bases for V and 3 bases for J; bases not matched to a gene: 5. The CDR3: CASSGDRTYTEAFF. The CDR3 DNA follows: TGTGCCAGCAGTGGGGACAGAACGTACACTGAAGCTTTCTTT.

The chain couples TRBV7-9 to TRBJ2-3, with D perhaps matching TRBD1 (5 bases). CDR3 length equals 14 residues. Trimming removed 1 base at V and 4 bases at J, with 9 bases between. The germline V gene has CDR1 SEHNR and CDR2 FQNEAQ (reference sequence). Here the CDR3 reads CASSLGQGADTQYF. CDR3 in DNA: TGTGCCAGCAGCTTAGGTCAAGGGGCAGATACGCAGTATTTT.

The J gene is TRBJ2-2, the V gene TRBV30; 7 nucleotides match TRBD2. CDR3 length equals 17 residues. CDR1 and CDR2 from the germline V gene are GTSNPN and SVGIG (reference sequence). Trimming removed 0 bases from V and 8 bases from J; junction bases left unmatched: 15. The CDR3 spells CAWSVRSSGISLGELFF. For the CDR3, the DNA is TGTGCCTGGAGTGTACGATCGAGCGGGATTTCTCTGGGGGAGCTGTTTTTT.

The chain combines TRBV14 with TRBJ2-3; 14 bases map to TRBD2. This CDR3 is 18 amino acids long. CDR1 is SGHDN and CDR2 is FVKESK in the germline V gene. Trimming took 4 bases from V and 2 from J; bases not matched to a gene: 8. The CDR3 DNA follows: TGTGCCAGCAGCCCTTTACCGGGACTAGCGGGGGACACAGATACGCAGTATTTT. Its translation: CASSPLPGLAGDTDTQYF.

V and J are TRBV18 and TRBJ2-5, with D maybe TRBD1 (6 bases). The CDR3 extends over 13 amino acids. Trimming left V 6 bases short and J 1 base short, with 9 bases between. Per germline, CDR1 KGHSH and CDR2 LQKENI. DNA of the CDR3: TGTGCCAGCTCTCAACAGGGCCAAGAGACCCAGTACTTC. Translation: CASSQQGQETQYF.

The V and J genes are TRBV7-9 and TRBJ2-2, with D possibly TRBD2 on 6 matching bases. Germline CDR1 reads SEHNR; CDR2 reads FQNEAQ (reference sequence). V was clipped by 8 bases and J by 0 bases, with 13 bases between them. CDR3 length equals 15 residues. This CDR3 is CASRLARANTGELFF. CDR3 bases: TGTGCCAGCCGTCTAGCGCGAGCGAACACCGGGGAGCTGTTTTTT. The full variable domain, in which reference TRBV7-9 and TRBJ2-2 provide the parts outside the CDR3, is DTGVSQNPRHKITKRGQNVTFRCDPISEHNRLYWYRQTLGQGPEFLTYFQNEAQLEKSRLLSDRFSAERPKGSFSTLEIQRTEQGDSAMYLCASRLARANTGELFFGEGSRLTVL.

This chain joins TRBV2 and TRBJ2-3; TRBD1 aligns across 8 bases. Germline CDR1 SNHLY, CDR2 FYNNEI. J was trimmed by 1 base and V by 7 bases; bases with no gene match: 4. This CDR3 has 14 residues. In nucleotides, the CDR3 is TGTGCCAGCAAACTGGACAGGGGCACAGATACGCAGTATTTT. The encoded protein is CASKLDRGTDTQYF.

This sequence joins TRBV5-1 and TRBJ1-1; perhaps TRBD1 as D (6 bases). The CDR3 has 14 residues. The germline V gene has CDR1 SGHRS and CDR2 YFSETQ. The V and J ends lost 4 bases and 2 bases respectively, with 12 bases between them. This CDR3 reads CASSTSDSNTEAFF. The CDR3 coding sequence is TGCGCCAGCAGCACTTCGGACAGTAACACTGAAGCTTTCTTT.

This chain uses TRBV18 with TRBJ2-3; 12 bases agree with TRBD1. V shed 1 base and J 4 bases; nucleotides not matched to a gene: 6. Germline CDR1 and CDR2: KGHSH and LQKENI. This CDR3 has 17 amino acids. Here the CDR3 reads CASSPRDRGLWADTQYF. The CDR3 DNA sequence: TGTGCCAGCTCACCACGGGACAGGGGGCTTTGGGCAGATACGCAGTATTTT.

V and J are TRBV5-1 and TRBJ2-5; 13 bases map to TRBD2. V trimming: 5 bases; J trimming: 4 bases; junction bases outside the gene matches: 11. This CDR3 is 17 amino acids long. Germline lookup yields CDR1 SGHRS and CDR2 YFSETQ. As DNA, the CDR3 is TGCGCCAGCAGTCGCCCAGCCGGACTAGCGGGAGTAGAGACCCAGTACTTC. The encoded protein is CASSRPAGLAGVETQYF.

The genes are TRBV11-2 and TRBJ2-7, with 11 bases matching TRBD2. The V gene end was trimmed by 1 base and the J gene end by 4 bases; junction bases not matched to a gene: 6. The CDR3 totals 16 residues. Germline CDR1 reads SGHAT; CDR2 reads FQNNGV. CDR3 DNA sequence: TGTGCCAGCAGCTTAGCGGTTGGGACTAGCGGTTACGAGCAGTACTTC. Translation gives CASSLAVGTSGYEQYF.

The chain recombines TRBV5-4 with TRBJ2-1; weak D call: TRBD2 (7 bases). V was cut by 0 bases and J by 6 bases, with 16 bases left in between. The CDR3 has 16 amino acids. Per the germline V gene, CDR1 is SGHNT and CDR2 is YYREEE (reference sequence). CDR3 sequence (DNA): TGTGCCAGCAGCTTGGAGGGCGGGGGCGGAGGCAATGAGCAGTTCTTC. It encodes CASSLEGGGGGNEQFF.